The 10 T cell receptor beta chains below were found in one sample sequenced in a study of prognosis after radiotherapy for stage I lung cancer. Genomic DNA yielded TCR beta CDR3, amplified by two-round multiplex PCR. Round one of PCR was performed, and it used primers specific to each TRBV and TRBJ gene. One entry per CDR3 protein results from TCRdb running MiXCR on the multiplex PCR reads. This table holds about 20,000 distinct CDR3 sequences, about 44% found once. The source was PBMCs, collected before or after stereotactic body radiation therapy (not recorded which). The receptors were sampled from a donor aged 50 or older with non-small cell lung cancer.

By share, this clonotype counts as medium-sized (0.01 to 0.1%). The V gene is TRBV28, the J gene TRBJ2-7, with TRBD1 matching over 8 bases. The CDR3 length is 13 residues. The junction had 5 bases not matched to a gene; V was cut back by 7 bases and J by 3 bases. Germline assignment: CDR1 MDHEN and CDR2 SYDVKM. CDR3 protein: CASNGTGYYEQYF. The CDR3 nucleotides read TGTGCCAGCAACGGGACAGGCTACTACGAGCAGTACTTC.

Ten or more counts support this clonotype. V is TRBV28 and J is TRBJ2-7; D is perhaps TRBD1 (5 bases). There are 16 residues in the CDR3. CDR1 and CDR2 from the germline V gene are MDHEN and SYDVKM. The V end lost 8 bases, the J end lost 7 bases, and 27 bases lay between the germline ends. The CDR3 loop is CASPPRLGPASWEQYF. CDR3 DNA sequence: TGTGCCAGCCCCCCCCGCCTGGGGCCAGCCTCCTGGGAGCAGTACTTC.

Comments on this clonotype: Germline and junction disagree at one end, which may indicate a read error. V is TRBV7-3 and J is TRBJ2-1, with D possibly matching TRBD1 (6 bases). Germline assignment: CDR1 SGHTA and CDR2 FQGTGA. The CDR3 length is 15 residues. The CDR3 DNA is TGTGCCAGCAGCCGAGGAGCAGGGGCATACAATAAGCAGTTCTTC. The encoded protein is CASSRGAGAYNKQFF.

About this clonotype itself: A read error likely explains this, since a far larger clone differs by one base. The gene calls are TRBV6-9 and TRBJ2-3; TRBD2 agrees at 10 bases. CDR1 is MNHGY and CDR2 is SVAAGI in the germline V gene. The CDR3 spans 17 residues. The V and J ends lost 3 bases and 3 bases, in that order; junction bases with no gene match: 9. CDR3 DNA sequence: TGTGCCAGCAGTTACTATAGCGGGGGGTCCGGGACAGATACGCAGTATTTT. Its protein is CASSYYSGGSGTDTQYF.

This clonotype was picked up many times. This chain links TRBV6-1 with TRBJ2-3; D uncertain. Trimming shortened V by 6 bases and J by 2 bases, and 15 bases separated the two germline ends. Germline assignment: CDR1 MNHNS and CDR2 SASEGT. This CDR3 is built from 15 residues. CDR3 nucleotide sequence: TGTGCCAGCAGCCCAAGGCCGATCCACACAGATACGCAGTATTTT. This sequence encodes CASSPRPIHTDTQYF.

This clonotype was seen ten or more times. CDR3 protein: CASSLRRDSGTEAFF. CDR3 bases: TGTGCCAGCAGCTTAAGGAGAGACTCGGGCACTGAAGCTTTCTTT. The chain has TRBV11-2 and TRBJ1-1; D is unresolved. This CDR3 comprises 15 residues. With 2 bases removed from V and 4 bases from J, the gap between germline ends came to 14 bases. The germline gives CDR1 SGHAT, CDR2 FQNNGV.

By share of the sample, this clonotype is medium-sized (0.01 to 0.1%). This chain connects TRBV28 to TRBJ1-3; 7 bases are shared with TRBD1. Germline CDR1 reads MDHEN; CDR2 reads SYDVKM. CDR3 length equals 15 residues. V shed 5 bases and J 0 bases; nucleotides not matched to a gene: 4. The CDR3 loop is CASSPTGPSGNTIYF. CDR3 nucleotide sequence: TGTGCCAGCAGTCCGACAGGGCCCTCTGGAAACACCATATATTTT. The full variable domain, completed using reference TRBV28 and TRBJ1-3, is DVKVTQSSRYLVKRTGEKVFLECVQDMDHENMFWYRQDPGLGLRLIYFSYDVKMKEKGDIPEGYSVSREKKERFSLILESASTNQTSMYLCASSPTGPSGNTIYFGEGSWLTVV.

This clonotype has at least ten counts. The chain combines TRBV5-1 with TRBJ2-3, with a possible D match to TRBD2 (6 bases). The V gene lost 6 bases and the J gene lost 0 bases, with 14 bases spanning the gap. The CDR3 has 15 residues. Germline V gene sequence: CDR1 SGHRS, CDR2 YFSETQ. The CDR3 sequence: CASTRDFPSTDTQYF. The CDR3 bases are TGCGCCAGCACCCGGGACTTTCCCAGCACAGATACGCAGTATTTT.

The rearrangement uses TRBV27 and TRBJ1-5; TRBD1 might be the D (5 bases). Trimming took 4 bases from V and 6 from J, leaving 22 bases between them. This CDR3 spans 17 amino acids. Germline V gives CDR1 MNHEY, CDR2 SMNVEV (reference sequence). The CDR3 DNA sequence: TGTGCCAGCAGTTCCCGTTATAGCGGAGGGACGTCTCAGCCCCAGCATTTT. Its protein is CASSSRYSGGTSQPQHF.

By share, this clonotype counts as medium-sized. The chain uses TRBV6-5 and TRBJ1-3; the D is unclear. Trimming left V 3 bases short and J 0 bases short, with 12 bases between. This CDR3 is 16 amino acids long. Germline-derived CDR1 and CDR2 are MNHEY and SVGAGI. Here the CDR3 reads CASSYEAGFSGNTIYF. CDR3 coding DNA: TGTGCCAGCAGTTATGAGGCAGGCTTCTCTGGAAACACCATATATTTT.